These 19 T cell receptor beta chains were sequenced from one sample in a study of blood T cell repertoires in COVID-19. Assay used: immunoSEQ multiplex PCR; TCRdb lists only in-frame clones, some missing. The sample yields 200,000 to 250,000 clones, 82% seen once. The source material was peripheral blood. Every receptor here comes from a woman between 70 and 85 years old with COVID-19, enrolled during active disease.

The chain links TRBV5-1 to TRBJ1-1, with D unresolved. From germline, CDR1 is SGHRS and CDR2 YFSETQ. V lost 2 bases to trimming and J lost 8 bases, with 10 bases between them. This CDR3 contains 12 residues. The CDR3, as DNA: TGCGCCAGCAGCTTAAGGCAGGAAGAAGCTTTCTTT. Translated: CASSLRQEEAFF. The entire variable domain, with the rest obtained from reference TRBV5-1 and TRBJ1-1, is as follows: KAGVTQTPRYLIKTRGQQVTLSCSPISGHRSVSWYQQTPGQGLQFLFEYFSETQRNKGNFPGRFSGRQFSNSRSEMNVSTLELGDSALYLCASSLRQEEAFFGQGTRLTVV.

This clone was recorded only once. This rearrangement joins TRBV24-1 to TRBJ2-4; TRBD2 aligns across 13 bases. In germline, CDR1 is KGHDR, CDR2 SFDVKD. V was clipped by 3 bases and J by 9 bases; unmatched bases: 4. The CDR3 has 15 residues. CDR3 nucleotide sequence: TGTGCCACCAGTGATCGACTAGCGGGAGGAAGCATTCAGTACTTC. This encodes CATSDRLAGGSIQYF.

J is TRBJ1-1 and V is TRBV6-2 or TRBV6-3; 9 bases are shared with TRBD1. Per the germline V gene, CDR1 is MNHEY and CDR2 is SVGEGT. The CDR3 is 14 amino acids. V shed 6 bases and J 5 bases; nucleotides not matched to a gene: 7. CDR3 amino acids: CASSRGQGGTEAFF. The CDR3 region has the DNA TGTGCCAGCAGCAGGGGACAGGGTGGGACTGAAGCTTTCTTT.

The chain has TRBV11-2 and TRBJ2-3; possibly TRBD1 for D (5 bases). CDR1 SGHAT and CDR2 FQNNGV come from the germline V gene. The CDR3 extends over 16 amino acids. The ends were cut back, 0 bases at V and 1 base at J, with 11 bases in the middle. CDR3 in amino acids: CASSLEKGPGTDTQYF. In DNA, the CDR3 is TGTGCCAGCAGCTTAGAAAAGGGGCCGGGCACAGATACGCAGTATTTT. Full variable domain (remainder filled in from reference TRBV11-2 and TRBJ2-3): EAGVAQSPRYKIIEKRQSVAFWCNPISGHATLYWYQQILGQGPKLLIQFQNNGVVDDSQLPKDRFSAERLKGVDSTLKIQPAKLEDSAVYLCASSLEKGPGTDTQYFGPGTRLTVL.

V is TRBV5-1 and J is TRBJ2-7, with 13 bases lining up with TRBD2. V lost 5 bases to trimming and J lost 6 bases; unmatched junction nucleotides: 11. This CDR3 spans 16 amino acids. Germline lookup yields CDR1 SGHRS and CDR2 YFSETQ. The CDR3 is CASSSTGTSGIGEQYF. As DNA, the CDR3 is TGCGCCAGCAGTTCTACCGGGACTAGCGGGATTGGCGAGCAGTACTTC.

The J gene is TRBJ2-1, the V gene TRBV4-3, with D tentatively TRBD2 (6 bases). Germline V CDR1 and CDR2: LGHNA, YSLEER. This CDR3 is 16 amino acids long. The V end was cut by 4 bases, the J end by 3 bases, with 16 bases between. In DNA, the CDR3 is TGCGCCAGCAGCCGAGGGGCTAGCGCATACTACAATGAGCAGTTCTTC. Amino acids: CASSRGASAYYNEQFF.

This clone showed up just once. DNA for the CDR3: TGCGCCAGCAGCTTGGAAGGACAGAGACCTGGAAACACCATATATTTT. Protein product: CASSLEGQRPGNTIYF. The V gene is TRBV5-1, the J gene TRBJ1-3, with D tentatively TRBD1 (6 bases). This CDR3 contains 16 residues. Germline CDR1 and CDR2: SGHRS and YFSETQ. V dropped 0 bases and J dropped 2 bases, with 12 bases sitting between them. Filled out from reference TRBV5-1 and TRBJ1-3, the complete variable domain reads KAGVTQTPRYLIKTRGQQVTLSCSPISGHRSVSWYQQTPGQGLQFLFEYFSETQRNKGNFPGRFSGRQFSNSRSEMNVSTLELGDSALYLCASSLEGQRPGNTIYFGEGSWLTVV.

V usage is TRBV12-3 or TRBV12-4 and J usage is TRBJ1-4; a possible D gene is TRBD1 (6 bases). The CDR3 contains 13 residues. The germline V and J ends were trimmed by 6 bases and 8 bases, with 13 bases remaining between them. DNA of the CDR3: TGTGCCAGCAGCCTGACAGGCGACGAAAAACTGTTTTTT. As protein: CASSLTGDEKLFF.

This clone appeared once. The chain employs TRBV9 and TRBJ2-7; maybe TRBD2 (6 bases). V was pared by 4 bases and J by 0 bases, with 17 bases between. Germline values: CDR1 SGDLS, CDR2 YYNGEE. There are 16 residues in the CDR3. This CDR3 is CASSPGGGLSSYEQYF. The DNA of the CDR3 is TGTGCCAGCAGCCCCGGTGGGGGGTTGAGCTCCTACGAGCAGTACTTC.

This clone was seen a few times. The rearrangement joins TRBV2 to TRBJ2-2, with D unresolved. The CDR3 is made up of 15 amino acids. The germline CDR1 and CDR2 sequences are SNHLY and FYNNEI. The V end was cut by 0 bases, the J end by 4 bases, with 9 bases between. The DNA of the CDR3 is TGTGCCAGCAGTGAAGCAGTTCGAGCCACCGGGGAGCTGTTTTTT. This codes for CASSEAVRATGELFF.

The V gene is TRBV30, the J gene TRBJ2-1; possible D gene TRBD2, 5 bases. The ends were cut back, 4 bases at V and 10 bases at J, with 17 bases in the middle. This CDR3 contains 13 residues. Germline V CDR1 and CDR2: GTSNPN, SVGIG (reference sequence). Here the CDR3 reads CAWKRTQRGEQFF. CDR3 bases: TGTGCCTGGAAAAGGACTCAAAGAGGAGAGCAGTTCTTC. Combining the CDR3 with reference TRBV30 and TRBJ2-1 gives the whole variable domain SQTIHQWPATLVQPVGSPLSLECTVEGTSNPNLYWYRQAAGRGLQLLFYSVGIGQISSEVPQNLSASRPQDRQFILSSKKLLLSDSGFYLCAWKRTQRGEQFFGPGTRLTVL.

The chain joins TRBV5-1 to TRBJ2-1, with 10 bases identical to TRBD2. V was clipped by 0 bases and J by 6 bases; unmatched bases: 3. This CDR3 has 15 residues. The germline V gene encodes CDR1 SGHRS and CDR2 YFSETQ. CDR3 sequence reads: CASSLALAGANEQFF. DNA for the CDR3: TGCGCCAGCAGCTTGGCCCTAGCGGGAGCCAATGAGCAGTTCTTC.

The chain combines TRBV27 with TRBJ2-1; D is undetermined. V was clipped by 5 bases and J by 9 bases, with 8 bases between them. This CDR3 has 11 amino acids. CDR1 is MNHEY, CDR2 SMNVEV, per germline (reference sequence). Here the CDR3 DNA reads TGTGCCAGCAGTCTCTCCGGTGAGCAGTTCTTC. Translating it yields CASSLSGEQFF.

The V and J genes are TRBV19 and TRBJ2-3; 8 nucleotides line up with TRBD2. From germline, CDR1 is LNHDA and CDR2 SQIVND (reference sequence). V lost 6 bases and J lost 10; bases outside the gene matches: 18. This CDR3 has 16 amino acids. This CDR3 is CASRDSGTSGFGAQYF. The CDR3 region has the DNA TGTGCCAGTAGGGACTCCGGGACTAGTGGATTCGGGGCGCAGTATTTT.

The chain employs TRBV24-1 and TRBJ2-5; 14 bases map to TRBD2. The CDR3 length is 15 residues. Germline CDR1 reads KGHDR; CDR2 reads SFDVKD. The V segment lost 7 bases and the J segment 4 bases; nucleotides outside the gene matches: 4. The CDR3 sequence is CATSAGTSGRETQYF. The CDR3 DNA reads TGTGCCACCAGCGCCGGGACTAGCGGGAGAGAGACCCAGTACTTC.

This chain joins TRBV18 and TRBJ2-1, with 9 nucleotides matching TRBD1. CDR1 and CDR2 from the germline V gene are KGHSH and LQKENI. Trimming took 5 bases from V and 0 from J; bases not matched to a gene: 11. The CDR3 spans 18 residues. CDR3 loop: CASSTQGPTGGSYNEQFF. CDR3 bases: TGTGCCAGCTCAACTCAAGGCCCGACAGGGGGCTCCTACAATGAGCAGTTCTTC.

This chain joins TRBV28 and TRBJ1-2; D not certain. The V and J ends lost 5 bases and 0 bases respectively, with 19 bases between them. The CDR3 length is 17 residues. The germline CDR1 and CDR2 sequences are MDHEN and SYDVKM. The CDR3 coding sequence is TGTGCCAGCAGTCCCCCAACGGCCGTTGGAGCTAACTATGGCTACACCTTC. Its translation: CASSPPTAVGANYGYTF.

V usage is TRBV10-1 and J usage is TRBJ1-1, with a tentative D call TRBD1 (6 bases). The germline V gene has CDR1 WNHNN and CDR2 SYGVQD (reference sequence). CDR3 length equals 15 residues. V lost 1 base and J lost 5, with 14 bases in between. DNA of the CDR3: TGCGCCAGCAGTGAGTTCAGGGGCGCCGGGACTGAAGCTTTCTTT. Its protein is CASSEFRGAGTEAFF.

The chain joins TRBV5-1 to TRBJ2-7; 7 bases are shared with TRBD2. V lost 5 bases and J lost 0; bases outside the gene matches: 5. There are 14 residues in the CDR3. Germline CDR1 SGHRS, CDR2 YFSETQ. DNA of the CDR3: TGCGCCAGCAGTAAAACTAGCGCCTCCTACGAGCAGTACTTC. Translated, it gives CASSKTSASYEQYF.